One sample yielded the 31 T cell receptor beta chains listed below, sequenced in a study of blood T cell repertoires in COVID-19. Assay: immunoSEQ multiplex PCR; the TCRdb copy retains only in-frame clones and omits some. The repertoire holds about 290,000 clones, around nine tenths seen once, with more than 9.5% in the top ten. The material sequenced was peripheral blood. These receptors came from a woman aged 25 to 39 with COVID-19, enrolled during active disease.

The chain carries TRBV6-1 and TRBJ1-1, with 9 bases identical to TRBD1. Germline V gene lookup returns CDR1 MNHNS and CDR2 SASEGT. The CDR3 runs to 14 residues. V lost 5 bases to trimming and J lost 4 bases; unmatched junction nucleotides: 5. CDR3 DNA: TGTGCCAGCAGTCGGCGACAGGGGGGCACTGAAGCTTTCTTT. Protein: CASSRRQGGTEAFF.

The rearrangement uses TRBV25-1 and TRBJ2-5, with D perhaps matching TRBD2 (5 bases). CDR3 length: 11 residues. Germline V CDR1 and CDR2: MGHDK, SYGVNS. Trimming removed 10 bases at V and 4 bases at J, with 10 bases between. The CDR3 nucleotides are TGTGCCACCGGTCTAGCAGAGACCCAGTACTTC. As protein: CATGLAETQYF.

This clone was found once. The chain employs TRBV5-1 and TRBJ1-1, with a possible D match to TRBD1 (6 bases). V was cut by 0 bases and J by 3 bases, with 18 bases left in between. Germline CDR1 SGHRS, CDR2 YFSETQ. This CDR3 is built from 17 residues. CDR3 residues: CASSLGYRESDDTEAFF. The CDR3 DNA is TGCGCCAGCAGCTTGGGGTACAGGGAGAGCGACGACACTGAAGCTTTCTTT.

The chain links TRBV6-6 to TRBJ1-4; 8 nucleotides match TRBD1. CDR1 and CDR2 (germline): MNHNY, SVGAGI (reference sequence). The trim removed 9 bases at V and 6 bases at J, leaving 3 bases unmatched. This CDR3 region has 12 residues. The CDR3 here is CASRTGYEKLFF. CDR3 nucleotide sequence: TGTGCCAGTCGGACAGGGTATGAAAAACTGTTTTTT.

The chain employs TRBV10-1 and TRBJ2-3; D is undetermined. CDR1 and CDR2 from the germline V gene are WNHNN and SYGVQD (reference sequence). V lost 0 bases and J 2 bases, leaving 12 bases between the germline ends. The length of the CDR3 is 16 residues. In nucleotides, the CDR3 is TGCGCCAGCAGTGAGTCGACTCGACTTATCACAGATACGCAGTATTTT. Translated: CASSESTRLITDTQYF.

The chain recombines TRBV28 with TRBJ2-2; 8 bases map to TRBD1. After removal of 4 bases from V and 3 bases from J, the junction contained 7 bases not matched to a gene. Germline loops: CDR1 MDHEN, CDR2 SYDVKM. This CDR3 is built from 16 residues. For the CDR3, the DNA is TGTGCCAGCAGTTCCTGGGGGACAGGCGACACCGGGGAGCTGTTTTTT. Translation: CASSSWGTGDTGELFF.

V usage is TRBV21-1 and J usage is TRBJ1-4; TRBD1, the table's D call, was not compared with the DNA. TRBV21-1 is termed a pseudogene. This CDR3 region has 14 residues. The CDR3 loop reads CASRQVTVNEKLFF. CDR3 nucleotide sequence: TGTGCCAGCAGACAGGTGACTGTGAATGAAAAACTGTTTTTT.

This sequence joins TRBV9 and TRBJ2-5; 7 nucleotides agree with TRBD2. With V trimmed by 0 bases and J by 4 bases, 6 bases remained unmatched. The length of the CDR3 is 15 residues. The germline V gene encodes CDR1 SGDLS and CDR2 YYNGEE. CDR3 in amino acids: CASSVVGGWGETQYF. Here the CDR3 DNA reads TGTGCCAGCAGCGTAGTGGGAGGGTGGGGAGAGACCCAGTACTTC.

The chain has TRBV5-5 and TRBJ2-7; D is uncertain. There are 13 residues in the CDR3. The V end lost 0 bases, the J end lost 9 bases, and 13 bases lay between the germline ends. Germline loops: CDR1 SGHKS, CDR2 YYEKEE (reference sequence). The CDR3 spells CASSLEWASPQYF. The DNA for the CDR3 is TGTGCCAGCAGCTTGGAGTGGGCCAGTCCGCAGTACTTC.

This chain connects TRBV2 to TRBJ2-1; weak D call: TRBD2 (6 bases). The CDR3 consists of 12 residues. Trimming removed 5 bases from V and 7 bases from J, with 9 bases in between. Per the germline V gene, CDR1 is SNHLY and CDR2 is FYNNEI. The CDR3 nucleotides are TGTGCCAGCAGTTTCCGGGAGAATGAGCAGTTCTTC. It codes for CASSFRENEQFF.

The V gene is TRBV10-3, the J gene TRBJ2-3, with 9 bases fitting TRBD2. Germline V gene data show CDR1 as ENHRY and CDR2 as SYGVKD. Losses at the gene ends were 3 bases for V and 2 bases for J; bases not matched to a gene: 3. The CDR3 is 15 residues long. The CDR3 here is CAISDPSGATDTQYF. The DNA for the CDR3 is TGTGCCATCAGTGACCCTAGCGGGGCCACAGATACGCAGTATTTT.

This clone came up once. The chain recombines TRBV27 with TRBJ1-1; tentative D call: TRBD1 (5 bases). This CDR3 is built from 14 residues. CDR1 and CDR2 (germline): MNHEY, SMNVEV (reference sequence). Trimming cost V 6 bases and J 3 bases, with 14 bases left between them. CDR3 nucleotide sequence: TGTGCCAGCAGGGGGACTGCTCGGGACACTGAAGCTTTCTTT. Protein sequence: CASRGTARDTEAFF.

The gene calls are TRBV3-1 (or the pseudogene TRBV3-2) and TRBJ2-5, with D perhaps matching TRBD1 (5 bases). Trimming took off 5 bases at V and 5 bases at J, with 15 bases between the two ends. Germline CDR1 is LGHDT and CDR2 is YNNKEL (reference sequence). The CDR3 is made up of 14 amino acids. The CDR3 nucleotides are TGTGCCAGCAGCGGTTCTCAGGGTTACGAGACCCAGTACTTC. Residues: CASSGSQGYETQYF.

V usage is TRBV5-8 and J usage is TRBJ1-1, with a possible D match to TRBD1 (5 bases). Germline CDR1 SGHTS, CDR2 YDEGEE. Trimming removed 1 base from V and 5 bases from J, with 12 bases in between. The CDR3 covers 14 residues. DNA for the CDR3: TGTGCCAGCAGCTTGACATGGAAGGGGACTGAAGCTTTCTTT. Translating gives CASSLTWKGTEAFF.

The V call is TRBV6-1, the J call TRBJ2-5; 12 positions match TRBD1. V lost 3 bases to trimming and J lost 2 bases; unmatched junction nucleotides: 4. The CDR3 length is 16 residues. Germline V gene lookup returns CDR1 MNHNS and CDR2 SASEGT. The DNA for the CDR3 is TGTGCCAGCAGTGACTTGGGACAGGGGGCACAAGAGACCCAGTACTTC. This encodes CASSDLGQGAQETQYF.

The chain links TRBV9 to TRBJ2-7, with TRBD2 matching over 8 bases. Germline V gives CDR1 SGDLS, CDR2 YYNGEE. There are 14 residues in the CDR3. Unmatched junction bases numbered 5, after V lost 3 bases and J lost 3 bases. The CDR3 nucleotides are TGTGCCAGCAGCGCCGGGCGGGGGGACTACGAGCAGTACTTC. This sequence encodes CASSAGRGDYEQYF.

The chain carries TRBV7-6 and TRBJ2-7; D perhaps matches TRBD2 (5 bases). The CDR3 sequence is 14 residues long. Germline-derived CDR1 and CDR2 are SGHVS and FNYEAQ. The V end lost 1 base, the J end lost 3 bases, and 10 bases lay between the germline ends. The CDR3 spells CASSLDPGDYEQYF. The CDR3 DNA reads TGTGCCAGCAGCTTAGACCCCGGGGACTACGAGCAGTACTTC.

This clone was seen more than once but under ten times. In the same sample, other DNA sequences code for this CDR3. The chain's CDR3 is CASSQFGTGSNQPQHF. In DNA form, the CDR3 reads TGTGCCAGCAGCCAATTCGGGACAGGGAGCAATCAGCCCCAGCATTTT. The chain combines TRBV3-1 (or the pseudogene TRBV3-2) with TRBJ1-5; TRBD1 matches 9 bases. The V gene's germline CDR1 is LGHDT and CDR2 YNNKEL (reference sequence). V was pared by 2 bases and J by 1 base, with 3 bases of the junction left unmatched. This CDR3 has 16 residues.

Points on this clone: Given a far larger clone just one base away, this is likely a sequencing read error. The chain has TRBV5-6 and TRBJ1-5, with D unclear. With 5 bases removed from V and 0 bases from J, the gap between germline ends came to 9 bases. CDR3 length: 14 residues. Germline assignment: CDR1 SGHDT and CDR2 YYEEEE. The CDR3 region is CASSPGYSNQPQHF. The DNA of the CDR3 is TGTGCCAGCAGTCCAGGATATAGCAATCAGCCCCAGCATTTT.

The CDR3 DNA follows: TGCAGTCGGGGGGTACACACTGAAGCTTTCTTT. This gives the protein CSRGVHTEAFF. The V and J genes are TRBV20-1 and TRBJ1-1; D may be TRBD1 (5 bases). Trimming took off 8 bases at V and 3 bases at J, with 10 bases between the two ends. The V gene's germline CDR1 is DFQATT and CDR2 SNEGSKA (reference sequence). The CDR3 spans 11 residues.

J is TRBJ1-6 and V is TRBV13; D unresolved. V lost 2 bases, J lost 0 bases, and 5 bases lay in between. The germline V gene encodes CDR1 PRHDT and CDR2 FYEKMQ (reference sequence). The CDR3 consists of 15 residues. The CDR3 DNA reads as TGTGCCAGCAGCTTAAGTAGCTCCTATAATTCACCCCTCCACTTT. This codes for CASSLSSSYNSPLHF.

Only a few counts were recorded for this clone. This chain links TRBV5-4 with TRBJ1-5, with no clear D. V lost 4 bases, J lost 7 bases, and 9 bases lay in between. The CDR3 runs 12 residues. CDR1 is SGHNT and CDR2 is YYREEE in the germline V gene (reference sequence). This chain's CDR3 is CASSKDSQPQHF. The CDR3 nucleotides read TGTGCCAGCAGCAAGGACTCACAGCCCCAGCATTTT.

V and J are TRBV6-6 and TRBJ1-5; 7 bases are shared with TRBD1. From germline, CDR1 is MNHNY and CDR2 SVGAGI (reference sequence). The CDR3 consists of 14 residues. With V trimmed by 6 bases and J by 4 bases, 6 bases remained unmatched. CDR3 in amino acids: CASSPTTGNQPQHF. The CDR3 nucleotides read TGTGCCAGCAGCCCCACGACAGGGAATCAGCCCCAGCATTTT.

As DNA, the CDR3 is TGTGCCAGCAGTATCACCACAGGGTACGAGCAGTACTTC. Translated, it gives CASSITTGYEQYF. The chain recombines TRBV27 with TRBJ2-7, with D tentatively TRBD1 (6 bases). Deletions cut 5 bases from V and 4 bases from J, with 12 bases between. This CDR3 spans 13 amino acids. CDR1 is MNHEY and CDR2 is SMNVEV in the germline V gene (reference sequence).

The chain joins TRBV10-3 to TRBJ2-7; 11 nucleotides line up with TRBD1. Germline CDR1 is ENHRY and CDR2 is SYGVKD. J gave up 3 bases and V 2 bases, and 6 bases lay outside the gene matches. The CDR3 covers 16 residues. The CDR3 spells CAISESIGTGGYEQYF. The DNA for the CDR3 is TGTGCCATCAGTGAGAGTATAGGGACAGGGGGCTACGAGCAGTACTTC.

This rearrangement joins TRBV19 to TRBJ2-7; 7 positions match TRBD1. Germline lookup yields CDR1 LNHDA and CDR2 SQIVND (reference sequence). Trimming took 2 bases from V and 4 from J; bases not matched to a gene: 5. The CDR3 extends over 14 amino acids. This CDR3 reads CASSITGALYEQYF. In nucleotides, the CDR3 is TGTGCCAGTAGTATAACAGGGGCACTTTACGAGCAGTACTTC.

This chain links TRBV7-9 with TRBJ2-3, with TRBD2 identical over 8 bases. Germline CDR1 is SEHNR and CDR2 is FQNEAQ (reference sequence). CDR3 length: 16 residues. Trimming at V came to 5 bases and at J to 2 bases, leaving 9 bases not matched to a gene. CDR3 DNA: TGTGCCAGCAGCCCCGGGACTAGAGCCGACACAGATACGCAGTATTTT. Its protein is CASSPGTRADTDTQYF. Full variable domain (remainder filled in from reference TRBV7-9 and TRBJ2-3): DTGVSQNPRHKITKRGQNVTFRCDPISEHNRLYWYRQTLGQGPEFLTYFQNEAQLEKSRLLSDRFSAERPKGSFSTLEIQRTEQGDSAMYLCASSPGTRADTDTQYFGPGTRLTVL.

In nucleotides, the CDR3 is TGTGCCAGCTCACTCGACAGCTTTGAAGCTTTCTTT. Translating gives CASSLDSFEAFF. The chain couples TRBV18 to TRBJ1-1; D is perhaps TRBD1 (5 bases). The CDR3 consists of 12 residues. Germline assignment: CDR1 KGHSH and CDR2 LQKENI. V was shortened by 4 bases and J by 7 bases, with 10 bases between the two germline ends.

This clone appeared a single time. V and J are TRBV27 and TRBJ2-7; D gene uncertain. The CDR3 totals 14 residues. V dropped 5 bases and J dropped 5 bases, with 16 bases sitting between them. Germline V CDR1 and CDR2: MNHEY, SMNVEV (reference sequence). The CDR3 region has the DNA TGTGCCAGCAGTAGCTGGTCGATCAACGACGAGCAGTACTTC. Translated, it gives CASSSWSINDEQYF.

The genes are TRBV6-1 and TRBJ1-2; 8 nucleotides line up with TRBD1. CDR3 length equals 15 residues. The ends lost 3 bases at V and 7 bases at J; junction bases unmatched: 10. CDR1 MNHNS and CDR2 SASEGT come from the germline V gene. This chain's CDR3 is CASSDPQGAFGGYTF. The CDR3 region has the DNA TGTGCCAGCAGTGATCCTCAGGGGGCCTTCGGTGGCTACACCTTC.

The chain recombines TRBV9 with TRBJ2-1; 9 bases fit TRBD2. CDR3 size: 16 residues. Germline V CDR1 and CDR2: SGDLS, YYNGEE. The V and J ends lost 0 bases and 4 bases, in that order; junction bases with no gene match: 5. The CDR3, as DNA: TGTGCCAGCAGCGTAGAGAGCGGGGGGCCGTACAATGAGCAGTTCTTC. It yields the protein CASSVESGGPYNEQFF.